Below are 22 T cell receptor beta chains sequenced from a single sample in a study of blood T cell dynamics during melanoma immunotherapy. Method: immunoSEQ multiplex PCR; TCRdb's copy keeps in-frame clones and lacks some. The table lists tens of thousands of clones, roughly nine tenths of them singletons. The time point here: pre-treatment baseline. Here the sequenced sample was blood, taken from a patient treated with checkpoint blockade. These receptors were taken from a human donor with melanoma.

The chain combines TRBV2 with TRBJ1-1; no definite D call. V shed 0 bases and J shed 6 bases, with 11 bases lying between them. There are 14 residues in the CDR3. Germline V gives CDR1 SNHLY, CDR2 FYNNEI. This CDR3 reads CASSEAGGRAEAFF. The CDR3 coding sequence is TGTGCCAGCAGTGAAGCAGGAGGGCGGGCTGAAGCTTTCTTT.

The CDR3: CASSQPTDTQYF. CDR3 in DNA: TGTGCCAGCAGCCAGCCGACAGATACGCAGTATTTT. The J gene is TRBJ2-3, the V gene TRBV6-5; D is undetermined. The germline gives CDR1 MNHEY, CDR2 SVGAGI. The V end was cut by 6 bases, the J end by 3 bases, with 7 bases between. CDR3 size: 12 residues.

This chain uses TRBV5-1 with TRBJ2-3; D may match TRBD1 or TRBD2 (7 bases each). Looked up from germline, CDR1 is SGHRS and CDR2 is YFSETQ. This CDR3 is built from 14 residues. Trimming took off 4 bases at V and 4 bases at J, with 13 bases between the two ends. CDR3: CASSRSGGADTQYF. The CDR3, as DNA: TGCGCCAGCAGCCGATCAGGGGGGGCAGATACGCAGTATTTT. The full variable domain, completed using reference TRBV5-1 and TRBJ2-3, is KAGVTQTPRYLIKTRGQQVTLSCSPISGHRSVSWYQQTPGQGLQFLFEYFSETQRNKGNFPGRFSGRQFSNSRSEMNVSTLELGDSALYLCASSRSGGADTQYFGPGTRLTVL.

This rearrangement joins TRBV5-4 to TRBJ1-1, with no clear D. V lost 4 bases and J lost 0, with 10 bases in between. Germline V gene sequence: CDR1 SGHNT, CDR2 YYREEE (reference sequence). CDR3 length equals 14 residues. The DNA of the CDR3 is TGTGCCAGCAGCCACAGAACTTTGAACACTGAAGCTTTCTTT. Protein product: CASSHRTLNTEAFF.

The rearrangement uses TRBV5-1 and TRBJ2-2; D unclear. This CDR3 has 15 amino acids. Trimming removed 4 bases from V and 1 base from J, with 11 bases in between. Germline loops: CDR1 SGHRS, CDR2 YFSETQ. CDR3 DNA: TGCGCCAGCAGCATTGGGTCAGGGAACACCGGGGAGCTGTTTTTT. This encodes CASSIGSGNTGELFF.

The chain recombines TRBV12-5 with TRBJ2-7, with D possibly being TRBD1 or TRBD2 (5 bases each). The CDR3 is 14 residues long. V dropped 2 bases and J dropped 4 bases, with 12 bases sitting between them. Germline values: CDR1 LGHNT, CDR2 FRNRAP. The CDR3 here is CASGLTGTPYEQYF. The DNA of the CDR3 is TGTGCTAGTGGTTTGACCGGGACCCCTTACGAGCAGTACTTC.

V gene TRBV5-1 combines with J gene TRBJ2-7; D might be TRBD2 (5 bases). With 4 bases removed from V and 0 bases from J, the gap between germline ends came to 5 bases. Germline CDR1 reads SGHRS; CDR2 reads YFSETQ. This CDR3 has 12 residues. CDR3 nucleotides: TGCGCCAGCAGCCGGGACTCCTACGAGCAGTACTTC. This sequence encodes CASSRDSYEQYF.

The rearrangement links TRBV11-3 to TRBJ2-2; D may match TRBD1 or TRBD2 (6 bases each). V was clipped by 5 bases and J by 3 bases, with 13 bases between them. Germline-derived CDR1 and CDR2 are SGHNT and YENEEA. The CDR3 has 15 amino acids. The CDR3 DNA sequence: TGTGCCAGCAGCGCCACGGGGGCGTACACCGGGGAGCTGTTTTTT. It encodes CASSATGAYTGELFF.

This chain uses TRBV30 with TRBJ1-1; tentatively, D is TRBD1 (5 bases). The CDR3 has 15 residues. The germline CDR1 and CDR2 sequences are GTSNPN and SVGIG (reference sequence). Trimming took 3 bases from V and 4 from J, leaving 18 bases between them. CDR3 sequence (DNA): TGTGCCTGGAGCCGGGCCCCCGGGGGGTTCACTGAAGCTTTCTTT. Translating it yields CAWSRAPGGFTEAFF.

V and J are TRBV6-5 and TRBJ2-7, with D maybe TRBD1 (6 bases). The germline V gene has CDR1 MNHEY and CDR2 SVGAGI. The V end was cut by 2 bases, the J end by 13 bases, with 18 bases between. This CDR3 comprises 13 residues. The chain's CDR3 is CASSYDGSTGPYF. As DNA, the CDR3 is TGTGCCAGCAGTTACGATGGATCGACAGGCCCTTACTTC.

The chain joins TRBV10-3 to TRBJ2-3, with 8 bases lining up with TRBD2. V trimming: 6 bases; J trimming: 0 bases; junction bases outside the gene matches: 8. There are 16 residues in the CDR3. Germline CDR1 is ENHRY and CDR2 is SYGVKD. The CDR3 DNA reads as TGTGCCATCAGCTCCCTACTAGCGGATAGCACAGATACGCAGTATTTT. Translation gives CAISSLLADSTDTQYF.

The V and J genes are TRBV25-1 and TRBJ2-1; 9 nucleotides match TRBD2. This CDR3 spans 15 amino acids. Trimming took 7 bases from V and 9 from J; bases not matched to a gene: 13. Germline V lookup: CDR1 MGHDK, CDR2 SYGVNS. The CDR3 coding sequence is TGTGCCAGCAAAGACCCCGGGACTAGCCCCAGTGAGCAGTTCTTC. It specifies CASKDPGTSPSEQFF.

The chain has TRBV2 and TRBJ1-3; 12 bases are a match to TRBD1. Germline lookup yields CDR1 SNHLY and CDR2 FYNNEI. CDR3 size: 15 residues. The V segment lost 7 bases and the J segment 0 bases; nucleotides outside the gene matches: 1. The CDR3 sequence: CASTGQGASGNTIYF. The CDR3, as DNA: TGTGCCAGCACGGGACAGGGGGCCTCTGGAAACACCATATATTTT. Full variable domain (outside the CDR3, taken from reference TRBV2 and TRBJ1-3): EPEVTQTPSHQVTQMGQEVILRCVPISNHLYFYWYRQILGQKVEFLVSFYNNEISEKSEIFDDQFSVERPDGSNFTLKIRSTKLEDSAMYFCASTGQGASGNTIYFGEGSWLTVV.

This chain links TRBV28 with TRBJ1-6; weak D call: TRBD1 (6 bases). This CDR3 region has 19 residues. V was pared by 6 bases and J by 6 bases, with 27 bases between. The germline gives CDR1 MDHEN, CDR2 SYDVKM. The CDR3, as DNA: TGTGCCAGCAGCAAAATTCGATCCGGGGGGCCCCGGTCTAATTCACCCCTCCACTTT. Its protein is CASSKIRSGGPRSNSPLHF.

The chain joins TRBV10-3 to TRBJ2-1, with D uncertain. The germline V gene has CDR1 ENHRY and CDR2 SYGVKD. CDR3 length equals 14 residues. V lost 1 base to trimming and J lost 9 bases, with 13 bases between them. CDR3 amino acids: CAISEFAGVGEQFF. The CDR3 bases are TGTGCCATCAGTGAGTTCGCTGGAGTAGGTGAGCAGTTCTTC.

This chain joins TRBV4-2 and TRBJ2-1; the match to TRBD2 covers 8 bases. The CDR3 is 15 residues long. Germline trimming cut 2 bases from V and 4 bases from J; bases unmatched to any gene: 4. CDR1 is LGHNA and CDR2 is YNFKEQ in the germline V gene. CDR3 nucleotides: TGTGCCAGCAGCCAAACTAGCGGAGATTACAATGAGCAGTTCTTC. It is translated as CASSQTSGDYNEQFF.

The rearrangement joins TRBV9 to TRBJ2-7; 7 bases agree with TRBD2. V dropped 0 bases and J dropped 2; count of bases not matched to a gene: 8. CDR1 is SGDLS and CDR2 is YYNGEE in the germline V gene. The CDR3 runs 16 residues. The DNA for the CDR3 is TGTGCCAGCAGCGTAGGGGGGGGAGCGCAGCCCTACGAGCAGTACTTC. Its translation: CASSVGGGAQPYEQYF.

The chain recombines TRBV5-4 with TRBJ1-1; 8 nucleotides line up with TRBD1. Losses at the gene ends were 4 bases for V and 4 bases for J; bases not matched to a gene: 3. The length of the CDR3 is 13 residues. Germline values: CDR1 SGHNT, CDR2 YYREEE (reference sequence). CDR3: CASSTDRATEAFF. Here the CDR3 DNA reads TGTGCCAGCAGCACGGACAGGGCCACTGAAGCTTTCTTT. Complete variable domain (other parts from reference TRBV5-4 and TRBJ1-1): ETGVTQSPTHLIKTRGQQVTLRCSSQSGHNTVSWYQQALGQGPQFIFQYYREEENGRGNFPPRFSGLQFPNYSSELNVNALELDDSALYLCASSTDRATEAFFGQGTRLTVV.

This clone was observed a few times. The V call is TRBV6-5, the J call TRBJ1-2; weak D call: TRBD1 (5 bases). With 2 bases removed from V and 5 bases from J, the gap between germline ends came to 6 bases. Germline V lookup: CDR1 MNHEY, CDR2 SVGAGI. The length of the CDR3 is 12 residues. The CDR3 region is CASSYQGYGYTF. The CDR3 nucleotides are TGTGCCAGCAGTTACCAGGGTTATGGCTACACCTTC.

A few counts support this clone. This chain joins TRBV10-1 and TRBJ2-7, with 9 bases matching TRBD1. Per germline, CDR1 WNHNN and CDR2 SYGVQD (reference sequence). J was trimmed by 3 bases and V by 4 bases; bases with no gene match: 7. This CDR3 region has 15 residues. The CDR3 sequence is CASSGGQGTYYEQYF. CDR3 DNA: TGCGCCAGCAGTGGCGGACAGGGGACTTACTACGAGCAGTACTTC.

CDR3 sequence: CASSLRQISYEQYF. The CDR3 DNA is TGTGCCAGCAGCTTAAGACAGATCTCCTACGAGCAGTACTTC. V and J are TRBV11-2 and TRBJ2-7, with D perhaps TRBD1 (5 bases). V was pared by 2 bases and J by 0 bases, with 8 bases between. The V gene's germline CDR1 is SGHAT and CDR2 FQNNGV. The CDR3 is 14 amino acids.

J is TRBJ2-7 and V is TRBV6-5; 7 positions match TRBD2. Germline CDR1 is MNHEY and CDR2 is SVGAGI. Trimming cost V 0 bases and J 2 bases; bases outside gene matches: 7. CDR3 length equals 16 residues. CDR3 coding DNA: TGTGCCAGCAGTTACTCCGGGAGCGGGGCCCCCTACGAGCAGTACTTC. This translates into CASSYSGSGAPYEQYF.